These T cell receptor beta chains were read from a single sample in a study of OX40 agonist ivuxolimab in advanced cancers. Sequencing used immunoSEQ multiplex PCR; TCRdb keeps in-frame clones, though not all of them. Of 40,000 to 50,000 clones detected, around 89% appear once; the ten largest clones hold 12%. Sequenced material: CD4+ or CD8+ T cells sorted from blood, taken in a trial of the OX40 agonist ivuxolimab. All receptors derive from an adult with an advanced solid tumor such as melanoma, head and neck, liver or kidney cancer. Each CDR3 is given with its conserved first and last residue. Each record gives: CDR3 protein, V gene.

CASSLESRSYNEQFF,TRBV7-2
CASSPLAGGPYEQYF,TRBV11-1
CASNWDAGELFF,TRBV11-2
CASSQGSYEQYF,TRBV6-5
CASSLLRDYEQYF,TRBV5-5
CASSQDIREETQYF,TRBV14
CASSLFGPPSEQYF,TRBV11-2
CASSVSVDGSGRGGVSNTGELFF,TRBV9
CASSPGTSGSNEQFF,TRBV27
CASSLYNEQFF,TRBV27
CASSSSSNEQFF,TRBV6-6
CASSVDWGSGSYNEQFF,TRBV9
CASSYSTTGHTDTQYF,TRBV6-6
CASSLGTGDYGYTF,TRBV5-6
CASSFSGAYEQYF,TRBV11-2
CASSSLAGVEDTQYF,TRBV11-2
CASSPWSSGRGTDTQYF,TRBV28
CASSEMEPGIQETQYF,TRBV2